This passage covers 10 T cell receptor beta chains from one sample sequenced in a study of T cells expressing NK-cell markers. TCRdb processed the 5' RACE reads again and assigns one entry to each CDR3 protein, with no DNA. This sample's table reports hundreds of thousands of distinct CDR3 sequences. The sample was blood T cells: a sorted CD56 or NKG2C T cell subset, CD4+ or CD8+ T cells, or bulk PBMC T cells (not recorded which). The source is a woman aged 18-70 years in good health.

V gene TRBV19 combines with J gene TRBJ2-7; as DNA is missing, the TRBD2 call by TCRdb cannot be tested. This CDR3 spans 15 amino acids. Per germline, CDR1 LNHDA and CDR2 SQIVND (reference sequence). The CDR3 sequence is CASSWGLADSYEQYF.

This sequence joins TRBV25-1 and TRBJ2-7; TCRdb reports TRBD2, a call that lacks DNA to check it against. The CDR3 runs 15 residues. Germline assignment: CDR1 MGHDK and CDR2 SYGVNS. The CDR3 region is CASSDPGLASYEQYF.

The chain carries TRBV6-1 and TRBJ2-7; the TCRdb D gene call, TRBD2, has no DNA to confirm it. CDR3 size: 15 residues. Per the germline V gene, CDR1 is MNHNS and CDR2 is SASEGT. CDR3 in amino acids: CASRGTLARYYEQYF.

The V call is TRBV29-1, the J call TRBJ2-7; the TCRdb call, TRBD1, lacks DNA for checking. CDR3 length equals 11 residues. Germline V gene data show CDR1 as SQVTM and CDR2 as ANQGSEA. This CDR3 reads CSVDGGYEQYF.

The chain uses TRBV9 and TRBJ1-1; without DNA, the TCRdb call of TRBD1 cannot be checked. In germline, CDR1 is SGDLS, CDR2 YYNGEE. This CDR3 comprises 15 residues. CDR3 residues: CASSVQWGGNTEAFF.

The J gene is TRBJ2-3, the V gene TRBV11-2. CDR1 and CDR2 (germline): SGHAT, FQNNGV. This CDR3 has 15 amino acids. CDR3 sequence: CASSLFRGTTDTQYF.

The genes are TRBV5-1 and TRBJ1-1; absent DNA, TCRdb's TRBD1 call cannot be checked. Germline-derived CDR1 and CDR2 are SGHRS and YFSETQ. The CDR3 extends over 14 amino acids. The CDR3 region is CASSPWGANTEAFF.

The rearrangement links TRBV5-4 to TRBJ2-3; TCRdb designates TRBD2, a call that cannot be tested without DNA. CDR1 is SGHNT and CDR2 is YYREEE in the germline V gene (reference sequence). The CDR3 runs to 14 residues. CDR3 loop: CASSPPRLRDTQYF.

The CDR3 sequence is CASSLYGRGFEQFF. V and J are TRBV7-6 and TRBJ2-1; TCRdb calls TRBD2, which cannot be checked without DNA. The germline gives CDR1 SGHVS, CDR2 FNYEAQ. This CDR3 is built from 14 residues.

Here the CDR3 reads CATSDPGGETYNEQFF. V gene TRBV24-1 combines with J gene TRBJ2-1; TCRdb proposes TRBD2, but this gene call is untestable without DNA. Germline CDR1 reads KGHDR; CDR2 reads SFDVKD. This CDR3 region has 16 residues.